This paragraph reports one TCR beta chain. The target antigen is unknown. The data are from a study of early T cells in non-severe SARS-CoV-2 infection. Across the study: Chains from this unsorted whole-blood bulk RNA could not be paired.

MiXCR was run by TCRdb on the 5' RACE reads, yielding one entry per CDR3 protein. The sample lists 53,000 or so distinct CDR3 sequences; 12% were seen once. CDR1 and CDR2 (germline): SGDLS, YYNGEE. This CDR3 has 14 residues. With 0 bases removed from V and 4 bases from J, the gap between germline ends came to 7 bases. Points from the study as a whole: Anti-spike CD8 responses were favored by VDJdb matching, which missed private and CD4 specificities.

Sample: whole blood, taken at baseline. The V call is TRBV9, the J call TRBJ2-2; D perhaps matches TRBD1 (5 bases). This clonotype originated in an adult who was a healthcare worker with PCR-confirmed SARS-CoV-2 infection or an uninfected control (not recorded which). CDR3 amino acids: CASSVAGRTGELFF. DNA for the CDR3: TGTGCCAGCAGCGTAGCAGGGCGCACCGGGGAGCTGTTTTTT.